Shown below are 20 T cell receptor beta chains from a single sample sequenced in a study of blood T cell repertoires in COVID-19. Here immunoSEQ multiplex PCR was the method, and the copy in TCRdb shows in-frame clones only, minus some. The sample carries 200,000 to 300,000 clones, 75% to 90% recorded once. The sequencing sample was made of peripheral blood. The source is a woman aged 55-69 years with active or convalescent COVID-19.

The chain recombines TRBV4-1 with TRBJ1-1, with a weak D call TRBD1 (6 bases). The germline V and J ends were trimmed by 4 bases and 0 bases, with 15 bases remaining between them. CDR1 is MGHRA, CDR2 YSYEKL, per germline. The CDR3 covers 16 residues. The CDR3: CASSPGGGQLNTEAFF. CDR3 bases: TGCGCCAGCAGCCCAGGAGGTGGACAGCTGAACACTGAAGCTTTCTTT.

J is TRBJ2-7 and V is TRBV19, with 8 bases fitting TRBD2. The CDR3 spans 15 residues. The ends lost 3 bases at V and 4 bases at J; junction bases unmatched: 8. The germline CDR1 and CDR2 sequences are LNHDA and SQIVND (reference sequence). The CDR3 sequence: CASSIGSGGPYEQYF. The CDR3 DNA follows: TGTGCCAGTAGTATTGGCAGCGGGGGACCATACGAGCAGTACTTC.

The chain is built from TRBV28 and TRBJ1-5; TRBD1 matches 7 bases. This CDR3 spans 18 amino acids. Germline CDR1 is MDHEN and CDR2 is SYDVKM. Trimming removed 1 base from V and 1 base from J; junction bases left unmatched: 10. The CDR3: CASSLLGVGRGSNQPQHF. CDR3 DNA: TGTGCCAGCAGTTTATTGGGTGTGGGCAGGGGGAGCAATCAGCCCCAGCATTTT.

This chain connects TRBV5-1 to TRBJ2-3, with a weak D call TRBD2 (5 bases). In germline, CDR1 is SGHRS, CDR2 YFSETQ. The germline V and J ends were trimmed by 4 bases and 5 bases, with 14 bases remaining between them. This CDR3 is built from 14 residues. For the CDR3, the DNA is TGCGCCAGCAGCCCCGGGTGGGCGGGAGATACGCAGTATTTT. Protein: CASSPGWAGDTQYF.

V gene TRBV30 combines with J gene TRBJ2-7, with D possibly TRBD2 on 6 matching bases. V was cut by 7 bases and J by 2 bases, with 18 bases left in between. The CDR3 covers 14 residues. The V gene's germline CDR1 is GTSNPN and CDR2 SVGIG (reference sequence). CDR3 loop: CASSRSGTTYEQYF. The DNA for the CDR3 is TGTGCCTCCTCACGTAGCGGAACAACCTACGAGCAGTACTTC.

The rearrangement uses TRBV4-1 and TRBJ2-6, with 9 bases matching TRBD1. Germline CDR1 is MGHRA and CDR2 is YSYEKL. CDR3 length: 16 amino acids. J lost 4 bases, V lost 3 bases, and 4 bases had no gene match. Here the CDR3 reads CASSQGQGIGANVLTF. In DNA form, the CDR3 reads TGCGCCAGCAGCCAGGGACAGGGAATCGGGGCCAACGTCCTGACTTTC.

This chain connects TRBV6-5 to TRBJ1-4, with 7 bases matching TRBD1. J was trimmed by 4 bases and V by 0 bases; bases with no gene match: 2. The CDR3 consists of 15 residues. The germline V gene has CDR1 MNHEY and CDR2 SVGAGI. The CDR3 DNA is TGTGCCAGCAGTTACTCGGGGACAGTTAATGAAAAACTGTTTTTT. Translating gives CASSYSGTVNEKLFF.

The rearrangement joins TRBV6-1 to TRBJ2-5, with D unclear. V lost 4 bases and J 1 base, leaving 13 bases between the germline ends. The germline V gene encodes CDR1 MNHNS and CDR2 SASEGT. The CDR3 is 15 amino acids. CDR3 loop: CASSGAGTTQETQYF. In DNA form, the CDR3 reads TGTGCCAGCAGTGGAGCTGGTACTACCCAAGAGACCCAGTACTTC.

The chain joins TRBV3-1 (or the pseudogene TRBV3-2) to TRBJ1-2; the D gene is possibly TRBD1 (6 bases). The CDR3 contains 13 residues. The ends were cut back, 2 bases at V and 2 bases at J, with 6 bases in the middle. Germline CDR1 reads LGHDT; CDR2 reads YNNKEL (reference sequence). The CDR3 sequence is CASSQQGNYGYTF. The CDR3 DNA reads TGTGCCAGCAGCCAACAGGGGAACTATGGCTACACCTTC.

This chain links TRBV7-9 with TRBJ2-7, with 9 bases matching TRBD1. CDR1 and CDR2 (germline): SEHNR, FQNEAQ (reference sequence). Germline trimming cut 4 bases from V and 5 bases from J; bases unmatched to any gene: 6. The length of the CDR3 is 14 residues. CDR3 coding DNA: TGTGCCAGCAGCTCATGGACAGGGGCGGACGAGCAGTACTTC. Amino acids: CASSSWTGADEQYF.

CDR3 nucleotides: TGTGCCAGCAGCCCCCGGGGAGGGCAAAGCACTGAAGCTTTCTTT. Translating gives CASSPRGGQSTEAFF. The genes are TRBV13 and TRBJ1-1; no clear D. The CDR3 has 15 residues. Trimming removed 5 bases at V and 4 bases at J, with 17 bases between. Per germline, CDR1 PRHDT and CDR2 FYEKMQ (reference sequence).

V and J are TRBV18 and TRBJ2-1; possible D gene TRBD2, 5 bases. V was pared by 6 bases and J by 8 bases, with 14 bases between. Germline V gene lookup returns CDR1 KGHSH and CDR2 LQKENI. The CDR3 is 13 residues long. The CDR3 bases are TGTGCCAGCTCGAGGGTGGGTGTCGATGAGCAGTTCTTC. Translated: CASSRVGVDEQFF.

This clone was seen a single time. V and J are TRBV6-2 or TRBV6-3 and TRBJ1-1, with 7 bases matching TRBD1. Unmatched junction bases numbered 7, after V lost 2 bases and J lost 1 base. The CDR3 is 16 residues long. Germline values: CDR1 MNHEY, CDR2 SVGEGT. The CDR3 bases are TGTGCCAGCAGTTACAACCGGGACAGACCGAACACTGAAGCTTTCTTT. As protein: CASSYNRDRPNTEAFF.

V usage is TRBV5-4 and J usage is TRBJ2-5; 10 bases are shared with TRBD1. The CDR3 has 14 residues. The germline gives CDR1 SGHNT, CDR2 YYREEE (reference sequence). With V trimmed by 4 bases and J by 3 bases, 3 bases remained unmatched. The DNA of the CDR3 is TGTGCCAGCAGCCGTGGGACAGGGGAAGAGACCCAGTACTTC. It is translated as CASSRGTGEETQYF.

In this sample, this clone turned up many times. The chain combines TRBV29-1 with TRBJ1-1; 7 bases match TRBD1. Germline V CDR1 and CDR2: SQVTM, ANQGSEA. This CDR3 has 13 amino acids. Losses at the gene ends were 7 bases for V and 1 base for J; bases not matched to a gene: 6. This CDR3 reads CSASGTANTEAFF. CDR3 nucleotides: TGCAGCGCCTCCGGGACAGCGAACACTGAAGCTTTCTTT.

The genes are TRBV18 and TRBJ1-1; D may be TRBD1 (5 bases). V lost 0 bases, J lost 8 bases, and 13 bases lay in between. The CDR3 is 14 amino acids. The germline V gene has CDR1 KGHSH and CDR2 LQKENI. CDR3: CASSPPNRSGEAFF. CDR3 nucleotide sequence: TGTGCCAGCTCACCACCGAACAGGTCTGGGGAAGCTTTCTTT.

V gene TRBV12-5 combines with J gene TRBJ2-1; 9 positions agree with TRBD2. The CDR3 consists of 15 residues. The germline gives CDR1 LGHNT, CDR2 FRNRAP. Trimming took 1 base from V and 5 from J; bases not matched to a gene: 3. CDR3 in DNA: TGTGCTAGTGGTTTGGGACTAGCGGTTAACAATGAGCAGTTCTTC. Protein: CASGLGLAVNNEQFF. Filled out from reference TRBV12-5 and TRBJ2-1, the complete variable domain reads DARVTQTPRHKVTEMGQEVTMRCQPILGHNTVFWYRQTMMQGLELLAYFRNRAPLDDSGMPKDRFSAEMPDATLATLKIQPSEPRDSAVYFCASGLGLAVNNEQFFGPGTRLTVL.

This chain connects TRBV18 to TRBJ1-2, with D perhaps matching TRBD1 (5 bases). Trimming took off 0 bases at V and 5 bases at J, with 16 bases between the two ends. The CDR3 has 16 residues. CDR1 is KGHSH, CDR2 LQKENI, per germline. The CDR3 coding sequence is TGTGCCAGCTCACCACCGCCCGCTGTCGGGGGATATGGCTACACCTTC. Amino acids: CASSPPPAVGGYGYTF.

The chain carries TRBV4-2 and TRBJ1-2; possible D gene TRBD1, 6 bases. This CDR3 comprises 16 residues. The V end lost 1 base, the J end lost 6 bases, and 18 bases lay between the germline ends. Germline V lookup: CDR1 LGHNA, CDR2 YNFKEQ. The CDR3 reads CASSQVGVTAGDGYTF. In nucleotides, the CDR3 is TGTGCCAGCAGCCAAGTTGGGGTGACGGCAGGGGATGGCTACACCTTC.

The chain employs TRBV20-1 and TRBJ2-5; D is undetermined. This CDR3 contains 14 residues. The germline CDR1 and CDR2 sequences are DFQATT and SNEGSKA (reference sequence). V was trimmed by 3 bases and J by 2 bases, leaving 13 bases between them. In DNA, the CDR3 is TGCAGTGCTAGTGGCCCGGAGAGACAAGAGACCCAGTACTTC. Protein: CSASGPERQETQYF.